A selection of T cell receptor beta chains follows, all from one sample in a study of cytomegalovirus exposure and HLA in healthy donors. This table comes from immunoSEQ multiplex PCR, and its TCRdb copy is limited to in-frame clones, with some not included. The repertoire holds 50,000 to 70,000 clones, approximately 80% seen once, with approximately 6% in the top ten. The specimen was PBMCs. The receptors come from a male donor in good health and CMV-seronegative. The CDR3 runs from the conserved cysteine through the conserved F or W.

j_call v_call cdr3_aa
TRBJ1-1 TRBV11-2 CASSLVRDEAFF
TRBJ2-5 TRBV7-2 CASSGRGGERETQYF
TRBJ1-1 TRBV30 CAWIHPWRGLAPEAFF
NA TRBV7-9 CASSPWRLRRGVSYEQYF
TRBJ2-3 TRBV5-6 CASMGLATPDTQYF
TRBJ2-5 TRBV7-8 CASSLNHRGLSETQYF
TRBJ2-7 TRBV30 CTLGGPEQYF
TRBJ2-1 TRBV14 CASSPRGGHYNEQFF
TRBJ1-5 TRBV19 CASSVDRAHQPQHF
TRBJ1-6 TRBV14 CASSHNIGQGAFNSPLHF
TRBJ2-7 TRBV29-1 CSVEDPTRAPNEQSF
TRBJ1-1 TRBV9 CASSAQQGTEAFF
TRBJ2-7 TRBV11-3 CASSLGRRGEQYF
TRBJ1-2 TRBV6-1 CASRGDSYGYTF
TRBJ1-2 TRBV5-4 CASSAGSQPHNLLYGYTF
TRBJ1-1 TRBV5-6 CASSNRVTEAFF
TRBJ2-2 TRBV15 CATSRPTGRAGELFF
TRBJ1-6 TRBV5-3 CARSLNGTTRSPLHF
TRBJ1-6 TRBV7-6 CASSLRTGMDSPLHF
TRBJ1-1 TRBV19 CASSRTALMNTEAFF
TRBJ1-1 TRBV19 CASSVRGLNTEAFF
TRBJ1-6 TRBV28 CASRMGTGTGGAIRNSPLHF
TRBJ1-5 TRBV19 CASSSAPGGGRQPQHF
TRBJ1-3 TRBV5-4 CASSLDLVGQGDSGNTIYF
TRBJ1-6 TRBV4-3 CASSQDRGSSYNSPLHF
TRBJ1-4 TRBV23-1 CASSQSEEKLFF
TRBJ1-6 TRBV25-1 CASVQSSYNSPLHF
TRBJ1-4 TRBV4-3 CASSQVQRATNEKLFF
TRBJ1-4 TRBV6-6 CASRQWVNEKLFF
TRBJ2-3 TRBV5-4 CASSLRGGAEDTQYF
TRBJ1-3 TRBV5-6 CASSLVGRGTGNTIYF
TRBJ1-1 TRBV4-3 CASSARRTGGVNTEAFF
TRBJ1-1 TRBV10-3 CAISEPDSANTEAFF
TRBJ1-1 TRBV14 CASSLRIGVTGEAFF
TRBJ2-3 TRBV7-2 CASSPRQGALVDTQYF